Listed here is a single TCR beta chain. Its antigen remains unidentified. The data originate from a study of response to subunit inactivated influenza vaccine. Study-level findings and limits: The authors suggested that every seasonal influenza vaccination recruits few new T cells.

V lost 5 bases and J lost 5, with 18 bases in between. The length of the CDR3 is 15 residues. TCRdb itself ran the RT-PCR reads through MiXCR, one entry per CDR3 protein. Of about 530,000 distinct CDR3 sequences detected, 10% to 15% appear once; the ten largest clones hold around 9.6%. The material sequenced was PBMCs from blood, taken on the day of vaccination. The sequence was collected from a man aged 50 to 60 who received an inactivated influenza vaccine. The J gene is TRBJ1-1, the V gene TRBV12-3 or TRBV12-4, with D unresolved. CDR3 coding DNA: TGTGCCAGCAGTCGGAGGCACTTAACAGAAACTGAAGCTTTCTTT. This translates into CASSRRHLTETEAFF.